The T cell receptor (beta chain) under discussion was sequenced for a study of T cell responses to AZD1222 COVID-19 vaccine. Study-wide points: Close to half of all spike-specific TCRs reportedly target regions of the variants that are unmutated. In a largely white British group with more females than males, clonal diversity was possibly underestimated.

Profiling relied on immunoSEQ multiplex PCR, and the TCRdb table lists in-frame clones only, not all of them. The data hold some 150,000 clones, with 85% to 90% observed a single time. On this clone: What it binds is unknown.

Between the trimmed V and J ends, which lost 3 bases and 2 bases, there was a span of 11 bases. The CDR3 runs 14 residues. Germline assignment: CDR1 SGHTA and CDR2 FQGNSA. The V call is TRBV7-2, the J call TRBJ2-7; a possible D gene is TRBD2 (5 bases). The TCR originated in an adult who received the AZD1222 COVID-19 vaccine. The sample here was peripheral blood, taken 28 days after the second AZD1222 dose. The CDR3 sequence is CASSLVGIPYEQYF. The CDR3 DNA is TGTGCCAGCAGCTTGGTCGGGATACCCTACGAGCAGTACTTC.